The 7 T cell receptor beta chains below come from one sample, sequenced in a study of CD8+ T cells in alopecia areata. Once RNA had been extracted, it was reverse transcribed into cDNA to act as the sequencing template. TCRdb's copy holds only in-frame clones and misses some; the assay was immunoSEQ multiplex PCR. This sample carries about 120,000 clones, about three fifths of them seen once, and the ten largest clones take 9% to 15%. Treatment defined: oral pan-JAK inhibitor, 5-10 mg twice daily. Material: CD8+ T cells sorted from blood, obtained at week 24, from a patient treated with tofacitinib. The receptors here all came from a human donor with alopecia areata.

This clone was counted between two and nine times. The chain combines TRBV4-1 with TRBJ2-7; D gene unclear. From germline, CDR1 is MGHRA and CDR2 YSYEKL. The CDR3 sequence is 13 residues long. V was clipped by 0 bases and J by 2 bases, with 5 bases between them. CDR3 DNA sequence: TGCGCCAGCAGCCAAGAGGTGGCCTACGAGCAGTACTTC. The encoded protein is CASSQEVAYEQYF.

This clone was seen a few times. The chain combines TRBV29-1 with TRBJ2-7; perhaps TRBD1 as D (7 bases). Germline lookup yields CDR1 SQVTM and CDR2 ANQGSEA. V was clipped by 4 bases and J by 3 bases, with 16 bases between them. This CDR3 has 14 amino acids. The CDR3 region is CSVVRDGTDYEQYF. The CDR3 nucleotides read TGCAGCGTTGTGCGGGACGGGACAGACTACGAGCAGTACTTC.

This chain joins TRBV18 and TRBJ2-7; D perhaps matches TRBD2 (6 bases). Trimming cost V 3 bases and J 1 base, with 16 bases left between them. The CDR3 is made up of 16 amino acids. CDR1 and CDR2 from the germline V gene are KGHSH and LQKENI. The CDR3 reads CASSPRDVDPSYEQYF. The CDR3 DNA reads as TGTGCCAGCTCACCGCGGGACGTGGACCCATCCTACGAGCAGTACTTC.

The table lists this clone with a few counts. This chain joins TRBV5-1 and TRBJ2-3; D remains unclear. Per germline, CDR1 SGHRS and CDR2 YFSETQ. Between the trimmed V and J ends, which lost 0 bases and 2 bases, there was a span of 13 bases. This CDR3 has 16 amino acids. CDR3 coding DNA: TGCGCCAGCAGCTTGGCCGTCACCCTTTCCACAGATACGCAGTATTTT. It yields the protein CASSLAVTLSTDTQYF.

This clone was observed once. The chain carries TRBV6-5 and TRBJ2-3; D possibly matches TRBD1 or TRBD2 (5 bases each). CDR1 is MNHEY, CDR2 SVGAGI, per germline. V lost 3 bases and J 1 base, leaving 11 bases between the germline ends. This CDR3 is 15 amino acids long. The CDR3 DNA reads as TGTGCCAGCAGTTATCCCCAGGGAGGCACAGATACGCAGTATTTT. Protein product: CASSYPQGGTDTQYF.

The rearrangement uses TRBV5-1 and TRBJ1-2; D may be TRBD1 (5 bases). CDR1 is SGHRS, CDR2 YFSETQ, per germline. This CDR3 has 15 amino acids. V lost 0 bases, J lost 3 bases, and 12 bases lay in between. This CDR3 reads CASSLGVGTHYGYTF. CDR3 in DNA: TGCGCCAGCAGCTTGGGGGTCGGGACCCACTATGGCTACACCTTC.

This rearrangement joins TRBV27 to TRBJ1-2, with D unclear. The V gene lost 2 bases and the J gene lost 6 bases, with 13 bases spanning the gap. The length of the CDR3 is 14 residues. Germline CDR1 MNHEY, CDR2 SMNVEV (reference sequence). The CDR3 spells CASSLSPGLDGYTF. The CDR3 nucleotides are TGTGCCAGCAGTTTAAGTCCAGGCCTGGATGGCTACACCTTC.